This T cell receptor beta chain is from a study of blood T cells in healthy people across ages. Sample-barcoded 5' priming and a J-beta primer mix drove a second PCR of roughly 7 to 11 cycles. Each CDR3 protein is one row after TCRdb ran MiXCR on the 5' RACE reads. Of some 640,000 distinct CDR3 sequences listed, more than 40% are singletons. This clonotype has only a few counts. This CDR3 comprises 16 residues. The germline V and J ends were trimmed by 0 bases and 9 bases, with 18 bases remaining between them. Germline V CDR1 and CDR2: LGHNA, YSLEER. The receptor was isolated from a woman between 55 and 75 years old in good health. The J gene is TRBJ2-1, the V gene TRBV4-3, with TRBD2 as a possible D gene (6 bases). The source material was blood. The CDR3 sequence is CASSQDPPAFGSEQFF. The CDR3 DNA reads as TGCGCCAGCAGCCAAGATCCCCCCGCTTTCGGGAGTGAGCAGTTCTTC.